This T cell receptor (beta chain) was found in a study of regulatory T cells in long-lasting Graves disease. This clonotype occurred many times. Germline V gene data show CDR1 as MDHEN and CDR2 as SYDVKM. The CDR3 spans 15 residues. V lost 3 bases and J 0 bases, leaving 8 bases between the germline ends. The TCR beta library used iRepertoire HTBI primers with Arm-PCR amplification of CDR3. Authors' processing steps: Taken together, the samples had 62 TRBV and 13 to 15 TRBJ segments identified. Via MiXCR, TCRdb re-called the multiplex PCR reads, giving one row per CDR3 protein. For this entry, the V and J calls and clone size follow TCRdb and not the study's own pipeline. The sample lists hundreds of thousands of distinct CDR3 sequences, about a fifth occurring once. As to time point: persistent/refractory GD, antithyroid drugs over 5 years with positive TRAb. Scientists built the TCR library using RNA that was extracted from PBMCs.

Sequencing used peripheral blood mononuclear cells (PBMCs), obtained when the disease was refractory, from a patient treated with antithyroid drugs. The V gene is TRBV28, the J gene TRBJ1-4, with D unresolved. This sequence originates from a female donor with Graves disease. CDR3 bases: TGTGCCAGCAGTTTCCCCGGTGCAACTAATGAAAAACTGTTTTTT. Translation gives CASSFPGATNEKLFF.